In this sample, the clone carrying this T cell receptor beta chain turned up a few times. The data stem from a study of T-cell reconstitution after alpha-beta-depleted transplantation in children. This CDR3 is built from 14 residues. V was clipped by 3 bases and J by 0 bases, with 8 bases between them. Using unique molecular identifiers, the investigators prepared the TCRbeta library. MiXCR was run by TCRdb on the PCR reads, yielding one entry per CDR3 protein. The repertoire holds some 350,000 distinct CDR3 sequences, with around 15% as singletons. The TCR comes from a male patient aged 2-15 years who had a stem cell transplant for acute lymphoblastic leukemia, so the T cells may come from the graft donor. The sample was PBMCs, mostly from graft donor cells, taken 360 days after TCRalphabeta/CD19-depleted stem cell transplant. The chain joins TRBV12-3 or TRBV12-4 to TRBJ2-5; D is perhaps TRBD2 (5 bases). This CDR3 is CASSLTTYQETQYF. The CDR3 DNA is TGTGCCAGCAGTTTGACTACGTACCAAGAGACCCAGTACTTC.